This TCR beta chain comes out of a study of T cell changes during pregnancy in multiple sclerosis. The CDR3 totals 12 residues. Germline V lookup: CDR1 MNHNS, CDR2 SASEGT. V lost 7 bases, J lost 8 bases, and 12 bases lay in between. The data were produced by immunoSEQ multiplex PCR, yet TCRdb's version contains in-frame clones alone and is incomplete. This table has over 70,000 clones, roughly 93% appearing once. The TCR was taken from a female donor with multiple sclerosis, enrolled in a pregnancy study. The rearrangement joins TRBV6-1 to TRBJ2-1, with a possible D match to TRBD2 (5 bases). Sequenced material: peripheral blood, taken in the first trimester of pregnancy. Here the CDR3 reads CASTPGSHEQFF. The DNA for the CDR3 is TGTGCCAGCACCCCGGGGAGCCATGAGCAGTTCTTC.